What follows are 32 T cell receptor beta chains derived from one specimen sequenced in a study of cytomegalovirus exposure and HLA in healthy donors. The PCR employed 60 Vbeta primers together with 13 Jbeta primers. Repertoires were generated with immunoSEQ multiplex PCR, while TCRdb's copy carries only in-frame clones and drops some. The sample has around 120,000 clones; around 80% are singletons. Sequenced sample: PBMCs. Receptors originate from a boy aged 2 to 10 in good health and CMV-seronegative.

Here the CDR3 reads CASSLARVGELFF. CDR3 coding DNA: TGTGCCAGCAGCTTAGCCAGGGTGGGGGAGCTGTTTTTT. The genes are TRBV7-9 and TRBJ2-2, with a possible D match to TRBD1 (5 bases). With 0 bases removed from V and 8 bases from J, the gap between germline ends came to 7 bases. Germline CDR1 and CDR2: SEHNR and FQNEAQ (reference sequence). The CDR3 sequence is 13 residues long.

This chain joins TRBV25-1 and TRBJ1-1; tentative D call: TRBD1 (5 bases). CDR1 is MGHDK and CDR2 is SYGVNS in the germline V gene. Trimming cost V 5 bases and J 8 bases, with 12 bases left between them. This CDR3 is 12 amino acids long. The CDR3 loop reads CASSPIQVEAFF. DNA for the CDR3: TGTGCCAGCAGTCCAATACAGGTAGAAGCTTTCTTT. Based on the CDR3 plus reference TRBV25-1 and TRBJ1-1, the full variable domain is EADIYQTPRYLVIGTGKKITLECSQTMGHDKMYWYQQDPGMELHLIHYSYGVNSTEKGDLSSESTVSRIRTEHFPLTLESARPSHTSQYLCASSPIQVEAFFGQGTRLTVV.

This sequence joins TRBV6-1 and TRBJ1-2; D ambiguous. V dropped 1 base and J dropped 3 bases, with 12 bases sitting between them. The CDR3 loop spans 15 amino acids. In germline, CDR1 is MNHNS, CDR2 SASEGT. CDR3 sequence (DNA): TGTGCCAGCAGTGAAGTGGCGGAGTGGGACTATGGCTACACCTTC. This codes for CASSEVAEWDYGYTF.

This rearrangement joins TRBV5-8 to TRBJ2-7, with D possibly being TRBD2 (6 bases). The CDR3 length is 14 residues. Germline V gene data show CDR1 as SGHTS and CDR2 as YDEGEE. V lost 0 bases and J 3 bases, leaving 10 bases between the germline ends. CDR3 bases: TGTGCCAGCAGCTTGGTGCGGGGTCGCTACGAGCAGTACGTC. This sequence encodes CASSLVRGRYEQYV.

This clone was found a few times. The chain carries TRBV4-1 and TRBJ2-1; D perhaps matches TRBD1 (5 bases). Trimming left V 4 bases short and J 4 bases short, with 14 bases between. The CDR3 extends over 15 amino acids. Germline V gene data show CDR1 as MGHRA and CDR2 as YSYEKL. The CDR3 reads CASSPLRDLYNEQFF. The CDR3, as DNA: TGCGCCAGCAGCCCTCTCAGGGATCTATACAATGAGCAGTTCTTC.

The chain carries TRBV2 and TRBJ2-7, with TRBD2 as a possible D gene (6 bases). The CDR3 spans 15 residues. Germline V gene sequence: CDR1 SNHLY, CDR2 FYNNEI. Trimming removed 4 bases at V and 3 bases at J, with 16 bases between. CDR3 in amino acids: CASSGGRMNLYEQYF. Here the CDR3 DNA reads TGTGCCAGCAGTGGAGGGAGGATGAACCTCTACGAGCAGTACTTC.

This chain joins TRBV4-1 and TRBJ2-7, with 13 bases that match TRBD2. The CDR3 runs 15 residues. The germline CDR1 and CDR2 sequences are MGHRA and YSYEKL. The V segment lost 4 bases and the J segment 9 bases; nucleotides outside the gene matches: 9. The CDR3 sequence is CASSRTSGSLYGQYV. The CDR3 region has the DNA TGCGCCAGCAGCCGGACTAGCGGGAGTCTCTATGGGCAGTACGTC.

The table lists this clone with a count of one. The chain uses TRBV2 and TRBJ1-2; TRBD1 aligns across 10 bases. Germline V gene data show CDR1 as SNHLY and CDR2 as FYNNEI. Trimming at V came to 3 bases and at J to 4 bases, leaving 11 bases not matched to a gene. The CDR3 length is 17 residues. CDR3 nucleotides: TGTGCCAGCAGTGATCTCGGGGGGACAGGGGTGGGCTATGGCTACACCTTC. Its translation: CASSDLGGTGVGYGYTF.

The chain carries TRBV10-1 and TRBJ1-2; 7 nucleotides agree with TRBD1. V shed 6 bases, J shed 5 bases, and the junction held 18 bases outside the gene matches. The CDR3 covers 17 residues. The germline V gene has CDR1 WNHNN and CDR2 SYGVQD (reference sequence). The CDR3 DNA is TGCGCCAGCAGGCCTACTACAGGACAGGCCTTTAGGTATGGCTACACCTTC. Its protein is CASRPTTGQAFRYGYTF.

The rearrangement links TRBV7-2 to TRBJ2-7, with 7 bases fitting TRBD2. The CDR3 spans 15 residues. Germline CDR1 is SGHTA and CDR2 is FQGNSA. Losses at the gene ends were 1 base for V and 2 bases for J; bases not matched to a gene: 5. The CDR3 nucleotides read TGTGCCAGCAGCTTAGACACGGGGGGTCCCTACGAGCAGTACTTC. Its translation: CASSLDTGGPYEQYF.

The rearrangement links TRBV7-8 to TRBJ2-1; 7 bases agree with TRBD2. This CDR3 is 17 amino acids long. The germline V gene encodes CDR1 SGHVS and CDR2 FQNEAQ. V was clipped by 0 bases and J by 7 bases; unmatched bases: 12. The CDR3 reads CASSLAGRASGRNEQFF. The CDR3 bases are TGTGCCAGCAGCTTAGCAGGGCGGGCTAGCGGAAGGAATGAGCAGTTCTTC.

This chain connects TRBV13 to TRBJ2-6; D uncertain. This CDR3 has 15 amino acids. V was trimmed by 6 bases and J by 2 bases, leaving 11 bases between them. Per the germline V gene, CDR1 is PRHDT and CDR2 is FYEKMQ (reference sequence). The CDR3 region has the DNA TGTGCCAGCAGTCCATTGGGCGCTGGGGCCAACGTCCTGACTTTC. It codes for CASSPLGAGANVLTF.

V usage is TRBV6-6 and J usage is TRBJ1-6; D is ambiguous. The CDR3 is 14 residues long. Trimming stripped 5 bases from V and 8 bases from J, with 13 bases between. Germline CDR1 MNHNY, CDR2 SVGAGI (reference sequence). This CDR3 reads CASSRDTNHSPLHF. Here the CDR3 DNA reads TGTGCCAGCAGTAGAGACACGAACCATTCACCCCTCCACTTT.

J is TRBJ2-7 and V is TRBV27; possibly TRBD2 for D (6 bases). V lost 3 bases, J lost 0 bases, and 15 bases lay in between. CDR1 and CDR2 (germline): MNHEY, SMNVEV (reference sequence). This CDR3 is 16 amino acids long. CDR3 DNA: TGTGCCAGCAGTTTGTCAGGAGGGCCGAGCTCCTACGAGCAGTACTTC. Its translation is CASSLSGGPSSYEQYF.

The J gene is TRBJ1-1, the V gene TRBV11-2; D not resolved. This CDR3 has 13 amino acids. Germline values: CDR1 SGHAT, CDR2 FQNNGV. V was shortened by 0 bases and J by 5 bases, with 7 bases between the two germline ends. CDR3 protein: CASSLERGTEAFF. The CDR3 DNA reads as TGTGCCAGCAGCTTAGAGCGGGGAACTGAAGCTTTCTTT. The full variable domain, in which reference TRBV11-2 and TRBJ1-1 provide the parts outside the CDR3, is EAGVAQSPRYKIIEKRQSVAFWCNPISGHATLYWYQQILGQGPKLLIQFQNNGVVDDSQLPKDRFSAERLKGVDSTLKIQPAKLEDSAVYLCASSLERGTEAFFGQGTRLTVV.

The CDR3 spells CASSVGKGRREKLFF. The CDR3 DNA reads TGTGCCAGCAGCGTAGGAAAGGGGCGTAGGGAAAAACTGTTTTTT. V is TRBV9 and J is TRBJ1-4; D is perhaps TRBD1 (5 bases). Germline lookup yields CDR1 SGDLS and CDR2 YYNGEE. The CDR3 is made up of 15 amino acids. Trimming removed 0 bases at V and 8 bases at J, with 14 bases between.

V usage is TRBV6-5 and J usage is TRBJ2-3, with 7 bases fitting TRBD1. Looked up from germline, CDR1 is MNHEY and CDR2 is SVGAGI. The V gene end was trimmed by 0 bases and the J gene end by 6 bases; junction bases not matched to a gene: 9. This CDR3 is built from 16 residues. CDR3 DNA: TGTGCCAGCAGTTACTCGACGGACAGGTTGTCGGATACGCAGTATTTT. Residues: CASSYSTDRLSDTQYF.

The chain links TRBV10-3 to TRBJ2-2; 10 bases fit TRBD1. Germline-derived CDR1 and CDR2 are ENHRY and SYGVKD. J gave up 6 bases and V 10 bases, and 14 bases lay outside the gene matches. CDR3 length: 16 residues. CDR3 residues: CATHSPGQGRSGELFF. The CDR3 nucleotides read TGTGCCACACATTCACCGGGACAGGGGCGATCCGGGGAGCTGTTTTTT.

Concerning this clone itself: Other nucleotide sequences from this sample produce the same CDR3. The V and J genes are TRBV5-6 and TRBJ1-2; 7 nucleotides agree with TRBD1. In germline, CDR1 is SGHDT, CDR2 YYEEEE. The CDR3 is 14 amino acids. J gave up 4 bases and V 3 bases, and 6 bases lay outside the gene matches. CDR3 DNA: TGTGCCAGCAGCTCCGGGACAGCTTCCTATGGCTACACCTTC. Translating gives CASSSGTASYGYTF.

This chain joins TRBV21-1 and TRBJ1-1; TRBD1, the D gene given by the table, was not confirmed from the DNA. TRBV21-1 has pseudogene status. CDR3 size: 15 residues. Written as DNA, the CDR3 is TGTGCCAGCAGCAAAGTACAGGGCCCGAACACTGAAGCTTTCTTT. This codes for CASSKVQGPNTEAFF.

This chain links TRBV5-6 with TRBJ1-5, with D perhaps matching TRBD1 (6 bases). Germline V CDR1 and CDR2: SGHDT, YYEEEE. The CDR3 totals 13 residues. Trimming removed 1 base from V and 5 bases from J, with 7 bases in between. CDR3 sequence: CASSLRGYQPQHF. CDR3 DNA sequence: TGTGCCAGCAGCTTGAGGGGGTATCAGCCCCAGCATTTT.

This clone turned up a few times. The chain uses TRBV11-1 and TRBJ1-6; D is possibly TRBD1 (5 bases). Trimming cost V 1 base and J 8 bases, with 9 bases left between them. The CDR3 is 14 residues long. In germline, CDR1 is SGHAT, CDR2 FQDESV (reference sequence). The CDR3 spells CASSLDDSYSPLHF. As DNA, the CDR3 is TGTGCCAGCAGCTTAGACGACAGCTATTCACCCCTCCACTTT. The variable domain in full, with the rest retrieved from reference TRBV11-1 and TRBJ1-6, is EAEVAQSPRYKITEKSQAVAFWCDPISGHATLYWYRQILGQGPELLVQFQDESVVDDSQLPKDRFSAERLKGVDSTLKIQPAELGDSAMYLCASSLDDSYSPLHFGNGTRLTVT.

In its sample, this clone was seen a few times. The chain has TRBV4-3 and TRBJ1-1; 9 nucleotides match TRBD1. CDR3 length: 15 residues. Trimming removed 2 bases from V and 3 bases from J; junction bases left unmatched: 4. The germline gives CDR1 LGHNA, CDR2 YSLEER. The CDR3 nucleotides are TGCGCCAGCAGCCAAACGACAGGGGGTTACACTGAAGCTTTCTTT. Translating it yields CASSQTTGGYTEAFF.

This clone has only a few counts. The rearrangement joins TRBV5-1 to TRBJ1-1, with D possibly being TRBD1 (6 bases). Germline-derived CDR1 and CDR2 are SGHRS and YFSETQ. Trimming stripped 3 bases from V and 0 bases from J, with 15 bases between. The CDR3 sequence is 16 residues long. As DNA, the CDR3 is TGCGCCAGCAGCTGGTCGACAGGCTTGATGAACACTGAAGCTTTCTTT. This encodes CASSWSTGLMNTEAFF. The complete variable domain, with remaining parts taken from reference TRBV5-1 and TRBJ1-1, reads KAGVTQTPRYLIKTRGQQVTLSCSPISGHRSVSWYQQTPGQGLQFLFEYFSETQRNKGNFPGRFSGRQFSNSRSEMNVSTLELGDSALYLCASSWSTGLMNTEAFFGQGTRLTVV.

This rearrangement joins TRBV7-9 to TRBJ1-3; no clear D gene. V gave up 3 bases and J gave up 0 bases, with 3 bases separating them. Germline V CDR1 and CDR2: SEHNR, FQNEAQ (reference sequence). The CDR3 is 13 residues long. CDR3 residues: CASSLSSGNTIYF. As DNA, the CDR3 is TGTGCCAGCAGCTTGAGCTCTGGAAACACCATATATTTT.

This clone was recorded at least ten times. The V gene is TRBV27, the J gene TRBJ2-7; 8 nucleotides line up with TRBD1. V lost 8 bases and J lost 0; bases outside the gene matches: 15. Per germline, CDR1 MNHEY and CDR2 SMNVEV (reference sequence). This CDR3 has 17 amino acids. CDR3 coding DNA: TGTGCCAGCTCCGGACAGGGAGGAGGCAAACGCTCCTACGAGCAGTACGTC. Amino acids: CASSGQGGGKRSYEQYV.

The chain couples TRBV5-1 to TRBJ2-1; 7 bases agree with TRBD2. Germline V gene sequence: CDR1 SGHRS, CDR2 YFSETQ. After removal of 3 bases from V and 0 bases from J, the junction contained 12 bases not matched to a gene. The CDR3 extends over 18 amino acids. The CDR3 DNA is TGCGCCAGCAGCTCCCCCGTGGGGAGGGAGGGCTCCTACAATGAGCAGTTCTTC. It specifies CASSSPVGREGSYNEQFF.

This clone was counted only a few times. The V call is TRBV5-4, the J call TRBJ2-1; 7 nucleotides agree with TRBD2. This CDR3 has 16 amino acids. V was pared by 3 bases and J by 1 base, with 7 bases of the junction left unmatched. The germline CDR1 and CDR2 sequences are SGHNT and YYREEE (reference sequence). The CDR3 DNA sequence: TGTGCCAGCAGCTGGGGGTGGGGGGGGTCCTACAATGAGCAGTTCTTC. This gives the protein CASSWGWGGSYNEQFF.

Only a few counts were recorded for this clone. The chain joins TRBV9 to TRBJ2-3; 7 nucleotides agree with TRBD2. From germline, CDR1 is SGDLS and CDR2 YYNGEE. The CDR3 loop spans 15 amino acids. The junction had 3 bases not matched to a gene; V was cut back by 0 bases and J by 2 bases. CDR3 region: CASSVGGGYTDTQYF. The CDR3 coding sequence is TGTGCCAGCAGCGTAGGGGGGGGATACACAGATACGCAGTATTTT.

The genes are TRBV5-1 and TRBJ2-1, with D possibly TRBD2 on 5 matching bases. The CDR3 sequence is 15 residues long. The V end lost 3 bases, the J end lost 0 bases, and 10 bases lay between the germline ends. Germline V gene lookup returns CDR1 SGHRS and CDR2 YFSETQ. The CDR3 coding sequence is TGCGCCAGCAGCTCACGGGATAGCTCCTACAATGAGCAGTTCTTC. The encoded protein is CASSSRDSSYNEQFF.

J is TRBJ1-2 and V is TRBV9; 7 bases map to TRBD1. The CDR3 is made up of 16 amino acids. Germline CDR1 and CDR2: SGDLS and YYNGEE. Germline trimming cut 4 bases from V and 3 bases from J; bases unmatched to any gene: 12. In DNA, the CDR3 is TGTGCCAGCAGCCCCCAACCTCTGGACAGGTACTATGGCTACACCTTC. Its protein product is CASSPQPLDRYYGYTF.

This rearrangement joins TRBV10-1 to TRBJ1-1, with D maybe TRBD1 (5 bases). In germline, CDR1 is WNHNN, CDR2 SYGVQD (reference sequence). The V gene lost 6 bases and the J gene lost 1 base, with 9 bases spanning the gap. This CDR3 has 13 amino acids. The CDR3 reads CASSTQGNTEAFF. The CDR3 DNA is TGCGCCAGCAGCACTCAGGGGAACACTGAAGCTTTCTTT.